The TCR beta chain described here comes from a study of cytomegalovirus exposure and HLA in healthy donors (TCRdb year 2017). Looking at the study overall: An earlier analysis of roughly 610 of the donors reported approximately 280 Gb of sequence data and 100 million to 120 million unique TCR beta sequences obtained from 180 million or so T cells. An early release that covered 640 HLA-typed donors contained approximately 300 gigabases of sequencing data and tens of millions of unique TCR sequences. Of the roughly 400 genotyped donors, approximately 82% fell in the genetic ancestry cluster associated with self-reported Caucasian donors. The study aimed to test whether signatures of past pathogen exposure could be identified by cataloging public T cell receptors. The T cell repertoires of several hundred subjects were profiled by immunosequencing and related to cytomegalovirus serostatus. In addition to the first cohort of around 670 subjects, a separate validation cohort of about 120 different subjects was used. High-throughput TCR immunosequencing, statistical association of individual TCRs with disease status, and machine learning were combined to predict cytomegalovirus infection status. In a later analysis, previously published TCR beta repertoires from several hundred donors were re-analyzed and high-resolution HLA genotyping was added so that TCR occurrence patterns could be studied. Rather than using new phenotypic data, the later analysis identified candidate immune exposures from TCR beta sequences and from how often those sequences occurred across donors. An earlier analysis of several hundred of the donors applied high-throughput TCR beta sequencing to assess whether each TCR beta V gene segment acted as functional or pseudogenic. Donor age, sex, ethnicity and CMV serostatus were compiled alongside the repertoire data. A later genetic analysis used genome-wide SNP genotypes for 398 of the 666 donors, treating that subset as a discovery cohort. All discovery cohort repertoires had been generated using a single sequencing platform. HLA typing covered class I and class II loci at four-digit resolution. Typing coverage differed by locus: A, B, C, DRB1 and DQB1 were typed in roughly 620-640 donors, DQA1 in approximately 520, DPA1 in 600 to 610, and DPB1 in just under 490. Because of strong linkage in the cohort, roughly five DR-DQ haplotypes were treated as single units for association and clustering. Among around 400 genotyped donors of the cohort, an average of approximately 240,000 unique TCR beta nucleotide sequences was sequenced per donor, of which about 18% were non-productive.

Compared with germline, V lacks 0 bases and J lacks 8 bases; bases without a gene match: 5. Including the terminal cysteine and phenylalanine, the CDR3 comprises 15 residues. Just CDR3 DNA is preserved here, 45 bases in frame from base 1. Via the germline V gene, CDR1 is SGHRS and CDR2 YFSETQ. Libraries were prepared through the immunoSEQ multiplex PCR assay. For the multiplex PCR, a mixture combining 60 forward primers for TCR Vbeta segments and 13 reverse primers for TCR Jbeta segments was used. The CDR3 region of rearranged TCR beta genes was amplified from genomic DNA with a multiplex PCR assay. The amplified TCR beta libraries were sequenced on the Illumina HiSeq System as 87-base-pair reads. The study's processing was this. A later analysis tallied 80 million to 95 million unique TCR beta chains across the 550 to 850 repertoires, and around 10 million of those chains were shared by two or more donors. Raw reads were error-corrected and collapsed into unique sequences with a nearest-neighbor algorithm that merged closely related sequences to remove PCR and sequencing errors. V, D and J gene segments were assigned by aligning CDR3 sequences to IMGT reference sequences. For a sequence to be retained, a match of at least six nucleotides to both a V gene segment and a J gene segment was required. A rearrangement counted as productive if the CDR3 had no stop codons and remained in frame with V and J, and every other rearrangement counted as non-productive. Following IMGT convention, CDR3 was defined as the stretch from the second conserved V-encoded cysteine up to the conserved J-encoded phenylalanine. The earlier analysis of about 610 of the donors excluded sequences that lacked an unambiguous match to a single V gene segment. In an earlier analysis of several hundred of the donors, V segments were called functional above 56.7% productive rearrangements and were called segregating when the between-donor standard deviation exceeded 5%. A statistical classification framework was built to diagnose cytomegalovirus status from the catalog of TCR beta chain sequences. V and J gene assignment, in a later analysis, came from comparing TCR nucleotide sequences with IMGT/GENE-DB human TR gene sequences. In a later analysis, CDR3 sequences and most-parsimonious VDJ recombination scenarios were assigned using the TCRdist pipeline. A later analysis defined each TCR beta chain by its CDR3 amino acid sequence plus V-gene family, and excluded reads lacking a unique V-gene family. In a later analysis, 450 to 600 highly shared, low-generation-probability nucleotide sequences were removed to address suspected cross-contamination and a sequencing artifact. A later analysis calculated a clonal expansion index for each public chain from normalized within-repertoire ranks of inferred template counts. Generation probabilities in a later analysis came from a VDJ recombination model fitted to out-of-frame rearrangements, and those results were checked against IGoR. Hypergeometric tests were used in a later analysis to score TCR-TCR, TCR-HLA and TCR-CMV co-occurrence, with a repertoire-size bias correction applied to the TCR pairs. In a later analysis, false discovery rates were estimated by permuting HLA or CMV assignments 20 times. In a later analysis, co-occurring TCRs were grouped using DBSCAN, with TCRdist sequence similarity added in when clustering inside HLA-allele-positive subsets. Repertoires with fewer than 30,000 or more than 120,000 public chains, plus five repertoires with anomalous nucleotide sharing, were excluded from co-occurrence clustering. In TCRdb, the immuneACCESS table is reduced to in-frame sequences with V and J assigned. These tables do not hold every clone; where another copy was compared, an unresolved V gene accounts for under half, and the others remain unexplained. The DNA gave D and trimming, while V, J and clone size come from that table. The sample table shows 85,000 to 100,000 clones, and 60% to 75% are seen once. The leading ten clones occupy roughly 3% of the sample.

As for this clone: Its specific antigen is unknown. No much larger clone exists at a distance of one base, and base qualities are not known.

Overall study results and their limits: A group of highly shared sequence variants was considered likely to be a technical artifact of the sequencing pipeline. The earlier analysis of 587 of the donors excluded 15 to 20 rarely observed V segments, including chromosome 9 orphons, because counts were too low. For the cohort, immune exposure information was limited to CMV serostatus. Cytomegalovirus status was reported to be diagnosed by the classifier with high specificity and sensitivity in both the original and validation cohorts. In a later analysis, HLA-associated TCR beta chains were found to be more clonally expanded and to have lower generation probabilities than equally common non-associated chains. When HLA alleles, especially DR and DQ, strongly co-occurred, TCR associations were difficult to assign to individual alleles. A few of the identified cytomegalovirus-associated TCR beta chains were confirmed in vitro to be specific for cytomegalovirus antigens. A later analysis found that most CMV-associated TCR beta chains appeared HLA-restricted, with HLA associations seemingly driven largely by CMV exposure. In a later analysis, 16,951 TCR beta sequences were associated with specific HLA alleles at a false discovery rate of 0.05. This cohort had only TCR beta chains sequenced, and the lack of alpha or paired-chain data limited which features could be detected. An association between a missense DCLRE1C variant and V-gene and J-gene trimming of TCR beta chains was found in a later genetic analysis and replicated in an independent cohort. According to a later analysis, TCR association rates differed among HLA loci, with DRB1 alleles showing the most associated TCRs and HLA-C alleles showing the fewest. A further reported finding was that TCR beta sequences accurately predicted the HLA-A and HLA-B alleles for most subjects in the first cohort. A later genetic analysis reported fewer N-insertions in productive TCRs among donors in an Asian-associated ancestry cluster than the 666-donor mean. Roughly uniform sequencing depth across donors was assumed in presence/absence analyses, although this assumption may not hold. The 87-base-pair reads could not distinguish some IMGT-functional V segments, including TRBV6-2 and TRBV6-3, so those segments were excluded. Several of the top co-occurrence clusters appeared to be linked to parvovirus B19, influenza, CMV and Epstein-Barr virus, according to a later analysis. While some public TCRs were present in many individuals, most TCR sequences turned up only very rarely across donors. Correlated functional status among segregating V segments might reflect linkage disequilibrium, but an unknown experimental factor could not be ruled out. The authors suggested that the approach could potentially be generalized to other disease states and immunological phenotypes. In an earlier analysis of fewer than 700 of the donors, most TCR beta V segments appeared in productive rearrangements about 87% or about 30% of the time, broadly matching IMGT annotations. Because some donors lacked HLA typing at each locus, the association tests relied only on the typed subset. The study gave a list of more than 150 TCR beta chains associated with cytomegalovirus.

The cohort comprised some 730 healthy bone marrow donors. Cohort members were all nominally healthy when sampled, although unrecorded immune exposures were likely present. The donor was CMV seronegative and belonged to the group of roughly 330 seronegative cohort members. Every donor gave a peripheral blood sample, and the peripheral blood mononuclear cells from that sample were used for TCR beta sequencing. Genomic DNA extraction from the blood cell samples was performed with the Qiagen DNeasy Blood Extraction Kit. What was sequenced was PBMCs. The clonotype comes from a man aged 55 to 70 in good health and CMV-seronegative. The rearrangement combines TRBV5-1 with TRBJ1-4; a stretch of 9 junction bases matches TRBD1. The DNA sequence reads TGCGCCAGCAGCTTGGCCACAGGGGGCCAAGAAAAACTGTTTTTT. Its translation is CASSLATGGQEKLFF.